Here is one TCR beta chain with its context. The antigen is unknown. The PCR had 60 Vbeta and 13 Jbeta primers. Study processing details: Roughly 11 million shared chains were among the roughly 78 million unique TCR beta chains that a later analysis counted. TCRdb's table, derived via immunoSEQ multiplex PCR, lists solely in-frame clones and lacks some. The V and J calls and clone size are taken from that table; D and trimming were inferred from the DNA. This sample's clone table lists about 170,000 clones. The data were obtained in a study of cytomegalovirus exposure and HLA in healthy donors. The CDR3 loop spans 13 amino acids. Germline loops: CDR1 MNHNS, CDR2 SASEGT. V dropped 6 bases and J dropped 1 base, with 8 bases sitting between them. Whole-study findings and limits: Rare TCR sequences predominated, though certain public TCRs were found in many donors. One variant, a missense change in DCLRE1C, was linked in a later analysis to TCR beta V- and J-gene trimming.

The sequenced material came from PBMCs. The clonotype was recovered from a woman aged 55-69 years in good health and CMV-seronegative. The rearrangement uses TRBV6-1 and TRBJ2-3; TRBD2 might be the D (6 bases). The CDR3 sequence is CASRRDRTDTQYF. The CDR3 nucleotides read TGTGCCAGCAGGCGGGACCGCACAGATACGCAGTATTTT.